One T cell receptor (beta chain) is described in this entry. This sample stems from a study of OX40 agonist ivuxolimab in advanced cancers. Across the study: An agonistic human IgG2 monoclonal antibody against OX40 (CD134) was given.

Sequencing was performed with immunoSEQ multiplex PCR; in TCRdb, only in-frame clones are kept and a portion is missing. The data hold fewer than 65,000 clones, with approximately 89% observed a single time. Trimming cost V 2 bases and J 3 bases, with 12 bases left between them. This CDR3 is 16 amino acids long. Looked up from germline, CDR1 is SGDLS and CDR2 is YYNGEE. This TCR was sampled from an adult with an advanced solid tumor such as melanoma, head and neck, liver or kidney cancer. The sample here was CD4+ or CD8+ T cells sorted from blood, taken in a trial of the OX40 agonist ivuxolimab. The chain couples TRBV9 to TRBJ2-6; tentatively, D is TRBD2 (5 bases). The CDR3 loop is CASSVYLGNGANVLTF. DNA for the CDR3: TGTGCCAGCAGCGTTTATCTCGGGAATGGGGCCAACGTCCTGACTTTC.